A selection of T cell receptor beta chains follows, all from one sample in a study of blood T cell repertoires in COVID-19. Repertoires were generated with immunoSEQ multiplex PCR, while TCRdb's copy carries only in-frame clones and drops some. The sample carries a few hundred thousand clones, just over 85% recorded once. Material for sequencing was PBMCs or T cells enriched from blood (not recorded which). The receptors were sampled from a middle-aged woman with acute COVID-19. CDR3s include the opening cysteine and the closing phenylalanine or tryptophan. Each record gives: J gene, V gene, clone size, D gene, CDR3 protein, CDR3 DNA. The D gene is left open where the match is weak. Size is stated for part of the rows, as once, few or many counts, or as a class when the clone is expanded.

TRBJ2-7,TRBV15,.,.,CATSRGDTYEQYF,TGTGCCACCAGCAGAGGGGACACCTACGAGCAGTACTTC
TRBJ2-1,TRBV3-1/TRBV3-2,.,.,CASSPGTTYNEQFF,TGTGCCAGCAGCCCAGGTACCACCTACAATGAGCAGTTCTTC
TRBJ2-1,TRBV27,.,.,CASSFSGSNEQFF,TGTGCCAGCAGTTTCTCGGGGTCGAATGAGCAGTTCTTC
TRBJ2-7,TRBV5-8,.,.,CASSIRTHEQYF,TGTGCCAGCAGCATCCGGACACACGAGCAGTACTTC
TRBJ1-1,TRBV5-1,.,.,CASSLWAGIANTEAFF,TGCGCCAGCAGCCTGTGGGCAGGGATAGCGAACACTGAAGCTTTCTTT
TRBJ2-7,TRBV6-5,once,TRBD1,CASSTGASYEQYF,TGTGCCAGCAGCACAGGGGCGTCCTACGAGCAGTACTTC
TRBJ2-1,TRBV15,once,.,CATSRDFGTTSYNEQFF,TGTGCCACCAGCAGAGATTTCGGGACAACAAGCTACAATGAGCAGTTCTTC
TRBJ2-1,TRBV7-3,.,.,CASSNPGTEQFF,TGTGCCAGCAGTAACCCGGGAACTGAGCAGTTCTTC
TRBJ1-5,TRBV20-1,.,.,CSASARLSNQPQHF,TGCAGTGCTAGTGCAAGACTTAGCAATCAGCCCCAGCATTTT
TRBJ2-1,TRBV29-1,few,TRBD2,CSVGPGGSYVRAEQFF,TGCAGCGTTGGCCCTGGCGGGAGCTATGTCCGTGCTGAGCAGTTCTTC
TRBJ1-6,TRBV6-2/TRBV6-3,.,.,CASRPTGQNNSPLHF,TGTGCCAGCAGGCCTACTGGACAGAATAATTCACCCCTCCACTTT
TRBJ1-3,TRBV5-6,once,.,CASSLYSLTGFAGNTIYF,TGTGCCAGCAGCTTATACTCTCTAACAGGGTTTGCCGGAAACACCATATATTTT
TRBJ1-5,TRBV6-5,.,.,CASSTGIGNQPQHF,TGTGCCAGCAGTACAGGGATAGGGAATCAGCCCCAGCATTTT
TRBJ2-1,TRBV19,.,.,CASSDVWGLYNEQFF,TGTGCCAGTAGTGACGTGTGGGGACTCTACAATGAGCAGTTCTTC
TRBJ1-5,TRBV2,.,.,CASSGSRGDQPQHF,TGTGCCAGCAGTGGAAGCAGGGGCGATCAGCCCCAGCATTTT
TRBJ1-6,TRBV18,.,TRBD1,CASSSRTGDGRPSPLHF,TGTGCCAGCTCATCTCGGACAGGGGATGGCAGGCCCTCACCCCTCCACTTT
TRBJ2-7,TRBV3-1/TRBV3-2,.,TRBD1,CASSIPGTGSDEQYF,TGTGCCAGCAGCATTCCCGGGACAGGGTCGGACGAGCAGTACTTC
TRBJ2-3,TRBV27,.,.,CASASWPDTQYF,TGTGCCAGCGCCTCCTGGCCAGATACGCAGTATTTT
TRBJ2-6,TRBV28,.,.,CASSLPRGNSGANVLTF,TGTGCCAGCAGTTTACCCAGGGGAAACTCTGGGGCCAACGTCCTGACTTTC
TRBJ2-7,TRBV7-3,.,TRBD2,CASSQQGGSSYEQYF,TGTGCCAGCAGCCAGCAGGGCGGGAGCTCCTACGAGCAGTACTTC
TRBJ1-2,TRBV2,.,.,CASSVFQGTSYGYTF,TGTGCCAGCAGTGTCTTCCAGGGGACCTCCTATGGCTACACCTTC
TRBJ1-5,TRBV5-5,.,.,CASSLIRLSRSNQPQHF,TGTGCCAGCAGCTTGATTCGGTTATCCCGAAGCAATCAGCCCCAGCATTTT
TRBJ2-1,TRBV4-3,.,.,CASSRMLGTPTGNEQFF,TGCGCCAGCAGCCGGATGCTCGGGACACCTACGGGGAATGAGCAGTTCTTC
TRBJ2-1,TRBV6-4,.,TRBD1,CASSLEGQGNYEQFF,TGTGCCAGCAGTTTGGAAGGACAGGGGAATTATGAGCAGTTCTTC
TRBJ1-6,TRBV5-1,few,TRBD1,CASSLVGQTTTGSPLHF,TGCGCCAGCAGCTTGGTGGGACAGACTACTACCGGATCACCCCTCCACTTT
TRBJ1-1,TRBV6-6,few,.,CASSPRQGLKEEAFF,TGTGCCAGCAGCCCCCGGCAGGGGCTAAAGGAGGAAGCTTTCTTT